One T cell receptor beta chain is described in this entry. The antigen remains undetermined. These data originate in a study of PD-1 blockade in classical Hodgkin lymphoma. Study-level findings and limits: Complete responders possessed baseline diversity comparable to newly diagnosed patients.

Each of the patients experienced relapse following autologous stem cell transplantation, and their brentuximab vedotin exposure differed. Sequencing was performed with immunoSEQ multiplex PCR; in TCRdb, only in-frame clones are kept and a portion is missing. The table lists approximately 14,000 clones, more than 70% of them singletons. Deletions cut 1 base from V and 3 bases from J, with 3 bases between. Germline CDR1 is MNHEY and CDR2 is SVGAGI. This CDR3 has 13 amino acids. The chain joins TRBV6-5 to TRBJ2-2; D is unresolved. The TCR comes from a human donor with classical Hodgkin lymphoma. Sequenced material: peripheral blood mononuclear cells (PBMCs), taken at baseline. The CDR3 DNA reads as TGTGCCAGCAGTTACTGGGACACCGGGGAGCTGTTTTTT. Its translation is CASSYWDTGELFF.